This paragraph covers one TCR beta chain sequence. Its antigen is as yet unknown. The data stem from a study of T-cell memory formation after mild COVID-19. Study-wide results and limits: Proof of SARS-CoV-2 specificity was absent for the second-wave clones that crested on day 37. Mainly in CM and EM were contracting CD4+ clones; CD8+ were in EMRA. Among clones contracting day 15 to 85, CD4/CD8 was balanced, whereas later expanders leaned CD4+.

The CDR3 consists of 17 residues. V shed 4 bases, J shed 6 bases, and the junction held 12 bases outside the gene matches. CDR1 is SGHDT and CDR2 is YYEEEE in the germline V gene. 5'RACE with constant-segment primers yielded barcoded, UMI-tagged TCR alpha and TCR beta cDNA libraries. A single record per CDR3 protein comes from TCRdb applying MiXCR to the 5' RACE reads. The sample carries about half a million distinct CDR3 sequences, roughly 18% recorded once. The clonotype originates from an adult woman who had mild COVID-19 (a few samples of this study predate the infection). Cell type and time point are not known. The chain carries TRBV5-6 and TRBJ2-2; 10 bases fit TRBD2. Material for sequencing was PBMCs or a T cell subset sorted from them (not recorded which). The CDR3 sequence is CASSPYSLAGYPGELFF. CDR3 nucleotide sequence: TGTGCCAGCAGCCCCTACTCACTAGCGGGATATCCCGGGGAGCTGTTTTTT.